This TCR beta chain was observed in a study of cytomegalovirus exposure and HLA in healthy donors. Study-level results: Available immune exposure information was restricted to CMV serostatus only.

As to this clone: Its specificity is not known. Sequence at one end of the junction differs from germline and may be a read error.

The PCR used 60 Vbeta and 13 Jbeta primers. Only in-frame clones appear in the TCRdb table, and some are missing; sequencing was by immunoSEQ multiplex PCR. The sample lists about 150,000 clones, about four fifths occurring once. CDR3 length: 14 amino acids. CDR1 and CDR2 (germline): SGHRS, YFSETQ. The specimen was PBMCs. The sequence derives from a man in his forties or fifties in good health and CMV-seropositive. The chain is built from TRBV5-1 and TRBJ2-4; perhaps TRBD1 as D (6 bases). CDR3 nucleotides: TGCGCCAGCAGCATGGACAGTCCCAAGAACATTCAGTACTTC. Amino acid sequence: CASSMDSPKNIQYF.